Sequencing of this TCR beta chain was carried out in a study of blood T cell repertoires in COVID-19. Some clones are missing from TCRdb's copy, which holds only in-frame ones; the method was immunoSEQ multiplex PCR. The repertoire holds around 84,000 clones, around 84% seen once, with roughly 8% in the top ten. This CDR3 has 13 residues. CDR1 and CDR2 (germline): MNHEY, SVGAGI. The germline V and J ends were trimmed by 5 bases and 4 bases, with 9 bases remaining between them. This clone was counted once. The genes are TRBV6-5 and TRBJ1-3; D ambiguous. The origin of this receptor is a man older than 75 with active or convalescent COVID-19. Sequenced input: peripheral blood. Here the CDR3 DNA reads TGTGCCAGCAGTCTCAGGTCCGGAAACACCATATATTTT. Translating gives CASSLRSGNTIYF.